The 22 T cell receptor beta chains listed next were all sequenced from one sample in a study of graft-versus-host responses after intestinal transplantation (dated by TCRdb to about 2021). The time point label of this sample denotes: cells obtained before transplantation from donor or recipient. Library creation used the immunoSEQ multiplex PCR assay. TCRdb's version of the immuneACCESS table is confined to in-frame rearrangements and falls short of the full clone set. An unresolved V gene accounts for under half of the shortfall where checked; the remainder is of unknown origin. In all, the sample holds roughly 110,000 clones, and around 94% of those were seen once. The ten largest clones take up 0.9% to 1.5% of the sample. These receptors' antigens are unknown. The starting material was unstimulated CD8+ T cells sorted from spleen or lymph node cells, obtained before transplant. The source of these receptors is a human donor who was the organ donor for an intestinal transplant.

This chain joins TRBV7-9 and TRBJ1-1; D may be TRBD1 (5 bases). CDR1 and CDR2 from the germline V gene are SEHNR and FQNEAQ (reference sequence). Trimming took off 5 bases at V and 1 base at J, with 11 bases between the two ends. This CDR3 is built from 14 residues. The CDR3 nucleotides read TGTGCCAGCAGCGAGGGGACGGCGAACACTGAAGCTTTCTTT. Residues: CASSEGTANTEAFF.

This chain connects TRBV25-1 to TRBJ2-3; perhaps D is TRBD1 or TRBD2 (7 bases each). CDR1 MGHDK and CDR2 SYGVNS come from the germline V gene. This CDR3 has 15 amino acids. V lost 6 bases, J lost 5 bases, and 18 bases lay in between. CDR3 sequence reads: CASSLGEGALDTQYF. CDR3 bases: TGTGCCAGCAGCCTCGGGGAGGGGGCGTTAGATACGCAGTATTTT.

The chain has TRBV28 and TRBJ2-7, with 8 bases matching TRBD1. The J segment lost 5 bases and the V segment lost 3 bases, leaving 18 bases of the junction unmatched. The CDR3 runs to 18 residues. CDR1 is MDHEN, CDR2 SYDVKM, per germline. CDR3 nucleotides: TGTGCCAGCAGTTTTCGGCTACACAGGGGGGCCCCTTGGGACGAGCAGTACTTC. Encoded protein: CASSFRLHRGAPWDEQYF.

The rearrangement uses TRBV27 and TRBJ1-2; D not certain. Trimming shortened V by 8 bases and J by 7 bases, and 11 bases separated the two germline ends. This CDR3 contains 11 residues. The germline gives CDR1 MNHEY, CDR2 SMNVEV (reference sequence). CDR3 in amino acids: CASSPGSGYTF. In DNA form, the CDR3 reads TGTGCCAGCTCCCCGGGAAGTGGCTACACCTTC.

The CDR3 nucleotides read TGTGCCAGCAGTTTCAGCGGGAGATCAGATACGCAGTATTTT. Protein sequence: CASSFSGRSDTQYF. The V and J genes are TRBV28 and TRBJ2-3; TRBD2 matches 8 bases. The germline V gene has CDR1 MDHEN and CDR2 SYDVKM. There are 14 residues in the CDR3. The trim removed 3 bases at V and 4 bases at J, leaving 3 bases unmatched.

For the CDR3, the DNA is TGTGCCAGTAGTATAGGGAGCTCCTACGAGCAGTACTTC. It yields the protein CASSIGSSYEQYF. The V gene is TRBV19, the J gene TRBJ2-7, with no clear D. Trimming took 1 base from V and 0 from J, leaving 4 bases between them. Germline loops: CDR1 LNHDA, CDR2 SQIVND (reference sequence). This CDR3 is built from 13 residues.

The chain employs TRBV30 and TRBJ1-1; 7 bases match TRBD1. This CDR3 spans 14 amino acids. Trimming cost V 2 bases and J 3 bases; bases outside gene matches: 6. CDR1 is GTSNPN, CDR2 SVGIG, per germline (reference sequence). This CDR3 reads CAWSSYQGDTEAFF. As DNA, the CDR3 is TGTGCCTGGAGTTCCTACCAGGGGGACACTGAAGCTTTCTTT.

V usage is TRBV4-2 and J usage is TRBJ2-7, with a possible D match to TRBD1 (6 bases). Germline lookup yields CDR1 LGHNA and CDR2 YNFKEQ. V lost 4 bases, J lost 5 bases, and 15 bases lay in between. This CDR3 spans 14 amino acids. Written as DNA, the CDR3 is TGTGCCAGCAGCCCCACAGGGAGTTGGCACGAGCAGTACTTC. Residues: CASSPTGSWHEQYF.

The count of this clone is one. The CDR3 coding sequence is TGTGCCGGATGGACGGACACTGAAGCTTTCTTT. As protein: CAGWTDTEAFF. The rearrangement joins TRBV11-3 to TRBJ1-1; D remains unclear. Between the trimmed V and J ends, which lost 11 bases and 3 bases, there was a span of 10 bases. CDR3 length: 11 residues. From germline, CDR1 is SGHNT and CDR2 YENEEA.

The chain employs TRBV6-6 and TRBJ2-7; tentatively, D is TRBD1 (6 bases). The germline gives CDR1 MNHNY, CDR2 SVGAGI (reference sequence). The CDR3 loop spans 13 amino acids. V lost 0 bases and J 10 bases, leaving 13 bases between the germline ends. The DNA for the CDR3 is TGTGCCAGCAGTTACTCGAACTCAGGGGATCAGTACTTC. Its translation: CASSYSNSGDQYF.

CDR3 bases: TGCAGCGTTTGGGACAAGTCCTACGAGCAGTACTTC. Protein product: CSVWDKSYEQYF. The chain employs TRBV29-1 and TRBJ2-7; possible D gene TRBD1, 6 bases. The V end was cut by 5 bases, the J end by 1 base, with 9 bases between. In germline, CDR1 is SQVTM, CDR2 ANQGSEA. CDR3 size: 12 residues.

This chain joins TRBV5-4 and TRBJ2-7; D perhaps matches TRBD1 (5 bases). CDR1 is SGHNT, CDR2 YYREEE, per germline (reference sequence). V shed 4 bases and J shed 4 bases, with 18 bases lying between them. The CDR3 has 15 amino acids. CDR3 in DNA: TGTGCCAGCAGCCTGACAGAATCCATCCCTTACGAGCAGTACTTC. Amino acids: CASSLTESIPYEQYF.

The V gene is TRBV7-9, the J gene TRBJ1-1; D is ambiguous. The ends were cut back, 3 bases at V and 5 bases at J, with 4 bases in the middle. Germline V gene sequence: CDR1 SEHNR, CDR2 FQNEAQ (reference sequence). The CDR3 runs to 11 residues. The CDR3, as DNA: TGTGCCAGCAGCTTTACTACTGAAGCTTTCTTT. This encodes CASSFTTEAFF.

The chain uses TRBV6-1 and TRBJ2-3; 9 positions match TRBD2. V gave up 2 bases and J gave up 4 bases; unmatched junction bases: 10. The CDR3 covers 17 residues. Germline CDR1 is MNHNS and CDR2 is SASEGT. CDR3: CASSESVSGSLADTQYF. Here the CDR3 DNA reads TGTGCCAGCAGTGAATCGGTTAGCGGGAGTTTAGCAGATACGCAGTATTTT.

The chain carries TRBV28 and TRBJ2-2; possible D gene TRBD2, 6 bases. V lost 1 base and J 5 bases, leaving 17 bases between the germline ends. The CDR3 consists of 17 residues. From germline, CDR1 is MDHEN and CDR2 SYDVKM. The CDR3 sequence: CASSLYEGGVVTGELFF. The CDR3 nucleotides read TGTGCCAGCAGTTTATACGAGGGAGGAGTGGTGACCGGGGAGCTGTTTTTT.

The chain couples TRBV10-1 to TRBJ2-7, with 8 bases fitting TRBD2. Germline lookup yields CDR1 WNHNN and CDR2 SYGVQD (reference sequence). Trimming at V came to 6 bases and at J to 7 bases, leaving 11 bases not matched to a gene. CDR3 size: 14 residues. CDR3 region: CASSKTSAVGEQYF. CDR3 DNA: TGCGCCAGCAGCAAGACTAGCGCAGTAGGTGAGCAGTACTTC.

This chain uses TRBV5-1 with TRBJ1-1; D gene unclear. Looked up from germline, CDR1 is SGHRS and CDR2 is YFSETQ. This CDR3 has 14 amino acids. Trimming removed 2 bases from V and 10 bases from J, with 18 bases in between. CDR3 DNA: TGCGCCAGCAGCTTTAAAGTTACTCACAAGGGAGCTTTCTTT. Translation: CASSFKVTHKGAFF.

The CDR3 nucleotides read TGTGCCAGCAGCTATCAAGGCCAGGGACACTACGAGCAGTACTTC. This encodes CASSYQGQGHYEQYF. This chain links TRBV7-9 with TRBJ2-7, with D perhaps TRBD1 (6 bases). The CDR3 consists of 15 residues. V was shortened by 4 bases and J by 3 bases, with 16 bases between the two germline ends. Germline loops: CDR1 SEHNR, CDR2 FQNEAQ (reference sequence).

The rearrangement uses TRBV29-1 and TRBJ2-1, with D unresolved. V was clipped by 4 bases and J by 5 bases, with 9 bases between them. The CDR3 has 12 amino acids. Germline CDR1 reads SQVTM; CDR2 reads ANQGSEA. The CDR3 bases are TGCAGCGTTGGGATTACCAACAATGAGCAGTTCTTC. Translation gives CSVGITNNEQFF.

The V call is TRBV5-1, the J call TRBJ2-1; 8 bases are a match to TRBD2. CDR1 SGHRS and CDR2 YFSETQ come from the germline V gene. The CDR3 has 15 amino acids. V was clipped by 0 bases and J by 7 bases; unmatched bases: 6. The CDR3 is CASSLAGLVWNEQFF. DNA of the CDR3: TGCGCCAGCAGCTTGGCGGGACTAGTGTGGAATGAGCAGTTCTTC.

This clone was counted once. The chain is built from TRBV4-2 and TRBJ2-1; TRBD2 aligns across 7 bases. The CDR3 is 16 amino acids. With V trimmed by 1 base and J by 2 bases, 5 bases remained unmatched. Germline V lookup: CDR1 LGHNA, CDR2 YNFKEQ. CDR3 loop: CASSQVWLAAYNEQFF. DNA for the CDR3: TGTGCCAGCAGCCAAGTCTGGCTAGCGGCCTACAATGAGCAGTTCTTC.

The rearrangement links TRBV6-6 to TRBJ1-2; 7 bases fit TRBD1. The germline V gene encodes CDR1 MNHNY and CDR2 SVGAGI (reference sequence). The ends lost 4 bases at V and 4 bases at J; junction bases unmatched: 9. The CDR3 has 15 amino acids. CDR3 coding DNA: TGTGCCAGCAGTTCAGGACAGGCCGGAGGCTATGGCTACACCTTC. This codes for CASSSGQAGGYGYTF.